This entry concerns a single T cell receptor (beta chain). This sample was included in a study of OX40 agonist ivuxolimab in advanced cancers. Libraries were prepared by immunoSEQ multiplex PCR; TCRdb keeps only in-frame clonotypes and omits some of them. The sample yields about 93,000 clones, roughly 92% seen once. The CDR3 has 15 amino acids. Germline V CDR1 and CDR2: SGDLS, YYNGEE. V was shortened by 0 bases and J by 0 bases, with 7 bases between the two germline ends. The J gene is TRBJ2-1, the V gene TRBV9, with D unclear. Specimen: CD4+ or CD8+ T cells sorted from blood, collected in a trial of the OX40 agonist ivuxolimab. This clonotype was sampled from an adult with an advanced solid tumor such as melanoma, head and neck, liver or kidney cancer. CDR3 nucleotides: TGTGCCAGCAGCGTAGATTGGAGCTCCTACAATGAGCAGTTCTTC. It translates to CASSVDWSSYNEQFF.